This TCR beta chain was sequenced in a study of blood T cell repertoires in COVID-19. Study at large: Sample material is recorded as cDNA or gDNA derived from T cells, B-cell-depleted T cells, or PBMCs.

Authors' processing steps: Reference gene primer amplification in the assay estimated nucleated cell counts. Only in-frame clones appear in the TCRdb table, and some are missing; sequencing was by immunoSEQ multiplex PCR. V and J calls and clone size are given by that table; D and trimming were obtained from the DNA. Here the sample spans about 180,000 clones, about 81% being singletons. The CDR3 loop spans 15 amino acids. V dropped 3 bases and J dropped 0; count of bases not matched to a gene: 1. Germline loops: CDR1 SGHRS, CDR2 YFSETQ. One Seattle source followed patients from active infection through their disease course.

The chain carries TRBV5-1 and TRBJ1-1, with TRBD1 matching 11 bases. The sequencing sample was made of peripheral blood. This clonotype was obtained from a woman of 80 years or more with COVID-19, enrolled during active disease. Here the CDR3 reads CASSSGQGVNTEAFF. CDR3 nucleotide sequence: TGCGCCAGCAGCTCGGGACAGGGGGTGAACACTGAAGCTTTCTTT.